The sequence of this TCR beta chain was determined in a study of blood T cell repertoires in COVID-19. Overall study context: Whether acute or convalescent, the COVID-19 samples came from the United States, Italy and Spain. From T cells, B-cell-depleted T cells, or PBMCs came the material, which was cDNA or gDNA.

Recruitment covered 20 to 25 US areas and drew participants whose ages spanned about 18 to 90 years. Categorization into cohorts depended on clinical history that participants reported. This table comes from immunoSEQ multiplex PCR, and its TCRdb copy is limited to in-frame clones, with some not included. Of a few hundred thousand clones in the sample, nearly 90% were seen once. The sample comprised PBMCs or T cells enriched from blood (not recorded which). The clonotype originates from a woman younger than 30 with acute COVID-19.

The CDR3: CASSQDLTGDADTQYF. The CDR3 region has the DNA TGTGCCAGCAGCCAAGATCTTACGGGGGACGCAGATACGCAGTATTTT. V usage is TRBV14 and J usage is TRBJ2-3, with D maybe TRBD2 (6 bases). The length of the CDR3 is 16 residues. V lost 0 bases, J lost 4 bases, and 14 bases lay in between. The germline V gene encodes CDR1 SGHDN and CDR2 FVKESK.